The next 29 T cell receptor beta chains were all read from a single sample in a study of post-analysis software for immune sequencing data. Study-wide results and caveats: Four or five TRBV segments, TRBV5-6, TRBV5-1 and TRBV20-1 among them, were found more frequent in patients than controls.

The TCR beta cDNA libraries contained unique molecular identifiers. TCRdb analysed the PCR reads with MiXCR anew, one entry per CDR3 protein. The sample has roughly 730,000 distinct CDR3 sequences; just under 30% are singletons. The antigens these receptors bind are not known. Sequencing was carried out using blood. The source is a girl between 10 and 17 years old with multiple sclerosis.

Only a few counts were recorded for this clonotype. The V call is TRBV7-2, the J call TRBJ1-5; D remains unclear. The V gene's germline CDR1 is SGHTA and CDR2 FQGNSA. The CDR3 has 13 residues. Between the trimmed V and J ends, which lost 5 bases and 0 bases, there was a span of 5 bases. The CDR3 DNA is TGTGCCAGCAGCGGTAATAGCAATCAGCCCCAGCATTTT. This gives the protein CASSGNSNQPQHF.

Concerning this clonotype itself: Compared with germline, one end of the junction differs, possibly owing to a read error. J is TRBJ1-1 and V is TRBV7-6, with D tentatively TRBD1 (5 bases). The CDR3 is made up of 16 amino acids. CDR1 is SGHVS, CDR2 FNYEAQ, per germline. The CDR3 here is CASSFWQGKVNTGAFF. In DNA form, the CDR3 reads TGTGCCAGCAGCTTTTGGCAGGGCAAGGTGAACACTGGAGCTTTCTTT. The full variable domain, completed using reference TRBV7-6 and TRBJ1-1, is GAGVSQSPRYKVTKRGQDVALRCDPISGHVSLYWYRQALGQGPEFLTYFNYEAQQDKSGLPNDRFSAERPEGSISTLTIQRTEQRDSAMYRCASSFWQGKVNTGAFFGQGTRLTVV.

This clonotype was recorded a few times. The chain employs TRBV5-1 and TRBJ2-3; a possible D gene is TRBD1 (5 bases). The CDR3 has 15 residues. With 4 bases removed from V and 5 bases from J, the gap between germline ends came to 17 bases. Germline V gene lookup returns CDR1 SGHRS and CDR2 YFSETQ. CDR3: CASSGRQGWEDTQYF. CDR3 bases: TGCGCCAGCAGCGGCAGGCAGGGTTGGGAAGATACGCAGTATTTT.

This rearrangement joins TRBV4-1 to TRBJ2-1; 9 nucleotides align to TRBD2. The length of the CDR3 is 16 residues. V trimming: 0 bases; J trimming: 7 bases; junction bases outside the gene matches: 7. Germline V CDR1 and CDR2: MGHRA, YSYEKL. The CDR3, as DNA: TGCGCCAGCAGCCAAGATCGGCTAGCGGGGCCTAATGAGCAGTTCTTC. Protein: CASSQDRLAGPNEQFF.

The chain has TRBV6-6 and TRBJ1-5; 9 bases line up with TRBD1. V was clipped by 6 bases and J by 4 bases; unmatched bases: 4. Germline-derived CDR1 and CDR2 are MNHNY and SVGAGI (reference sequence). The CDR3 consists of 14 residues. CDR3 sequence reads: CASRRTGDNQPQHF. The DNA for the CDR3 is TGTGCCAGCAGAAGGACAGGGGATAATCAGCCCCAGCATTTT.

In its sample, this clonotype was seen a few times. The chain couples TRBV3-1 to TRBJ2-3; perhaps TRBD2 as D (6 bases). CDR1 and CDR2 from the germline V gene are LGHDT and YNNKEL (reference sequence). V was trimmed by 3 bases and J by 7 bases, leaving 26 bases between them. The CDR3 covers 18 residues. This chain's CDR3 is CASSHGGFGFGTSHTQYF. The CDR3 region has the DNA TGTGCCAGCAGCCACGGGGGATTCGGTTTCGGTACATCTCATACGCAGTATTTT.

This clonotype came up a few times. The V gene is TRBV5-1, the J gene TRBJ2-3; tentatively, D is TRBD2 (6 bases). The V gene lost 4 bases and the J gene lost 4 bases, with 19 bases spanning the gap. The CDR3 sequence is 16 residues long. Germline loops: CDR1 SGHRS, CDR2 YFSETQ. In nucleotides, the CDR3 is TGCGCCAGCAGCCCGGAATCGACTAGTCGCCCAGATACGCAGTATTTT. The encoded protein is CASSPESTSRPDTQYF.

This clonotype was detected many times. V usage is TRBV7-2 and J usage is TRBJ2-5; no reliable D call. The germline V gene has CDR1 SGHTA and CDR2 FQGNSA. CDR3 size: 13 residues. Trimming cost V 1 base and J 3 bases, with 6 bases left between them. CDR3 sequence (DNA): TGTGCCAGCAGCTTAGATCGGGAAGAGACCCAGTACTTC. It encodes CASSLDREETQYF.

This rearrangement joins TRBV27 to TRBJ1-2; D possibly corresponds to TRBD1 (6 bases). The CDR3 is 13 residues long. Germline V CDR1 and CDR2: MNHEY, SMNVEV (reference sequence). V was cut by 6 bases and J by 8 bases, with 16 bases left in between. CDR3 nucleotide sequence: TGTGCCAGCAGCCACCGACAGGATCAGGGCTACACCTTC. Protein product: CASSHRQDQGYTF.

The rearrangement uses TRBV9 and TRBJ1-1; 8 bases match TRBD1. From germline, CDR1 is SGDLS and CDR2 YYNGEE. Trimming removed 2 bases from V and 4 bases from J; junction bases left unmatched: 1. This CDR3 spans 13 amino acids. This CDR3 reads CASSVTGVTEAFF. The CDR3 DNA reads as TGTGCCAGCAGCGTGACAGGGGTCACTGAAGCTTTCTTT. Complete variable domain (other parts from reference TRBV9 and TRBJ1-1): DSGVTQTPKHLITATGQRVTLRCSPRSGDLSVYWYQQSLDQGLQFLIQYYNGEERAKGNILERFSAQQFPDLHSELNLSSLELGDSALYFCASSVTGVTEAFFGQGTRLTVV.

The chain recombines TRBV27 with TRBJ1-5; tentative D call: TRBD1 (6 bases). This CDR3 spans 13 amino acids. Trimming stripped 6 bases from V and 6 bases from J, with 12 bases between. Germline CDR1 and CDR2: MNHEY and SMNVEV (reference sequence). The CDR3 coding sequence is TGTGCCAGCAGCGATACAGGGTTTCAGCCCCAGCATTTT. Translation: CASSDTGFQPQHF.

The chain employs TRBV12-3 or TRBV12-4 and TRBJ2-3; 8 nucleotides align to TRBD1. The V segment lost 2 bases and the J segment 4 bases; nucleotides outside the gene matches: 2. This CDR3 is built from 14 residues. The CDR3 DNA sequence: TGTGCCAGCAGTTTACAGGGGGCATCAGATACGCAGTATTTT. It yields the protein CASSLQGASDTQYF.

This clonotype has just a few counts. This chain connects TRBV20-1 to TRBJ2-3; 8 bases agree with TRBD2. Germline-derived CDR1 and CDR2 are DFQATT and SNEGSKA (reference sequence). The CDR3 contains 13 residues. Germline trimming cut 6 bases from V and 14 bases from J; bases unmatched to any gene: 16. The CDR3: CSAIGRQRGSLYF. Written as DNA, the CDR3 is TGCAGTGCCATTGGGCGCCAGCGGGGGTCCCTGTATTTT.

This clonotype was observed a few times. The chain has TRBV20-1 and TRBJ2-1, with TRBD2 matching over 9 bases. In germline, CDR1 is DFQATT, CDR2 SNEGSKA (reference sequence). Trimming took 5 bases from V and 15 from J; bases not matched to a gene: 11. This CDR3 spans 12 amino acids. The CDR3 loop is CSAYLRLAVRFF. CDR3 coding DNA: TGCAGTGCTTACTTACGACTAGCGGTACGGTTCTTC.

The chain joins TRBV3-1 to TRBJ2-7, with 7 positions matching TRBD1. Losses at the gene ends were 4 bases for V and 3 bases for J; bases not matched to a gene: 9. Germline assignment: CDR1 LGHDT and CDR2 YNNKEL (reference sequence). This CDR3 is built from 15 residues. The chain's CDR3 is CASSPLWDSVYEQYF. For the CDR3, the DNA is TGTGCCAGCAGCCCACTCTGGGACAGCGTCTACGAGCAGTACTTC.

This rearrangement joins TRBV19 to TRBJ2-4, with D possibly matching TRBD2 (6 bases). CDR3 length equals 12 residues. CDR1 and CDR2 (germline): LNHDA, SQIVND (reference sequence). Between the trimmed V and J ends, which lost 4 bases and 11 bases, there was a span of 12 bases. CDR3 sequence reads: CASSSGDGVQYF. The CDR3 bases are TGTGCCAGTAGTAGCGGGGACGGAGTTCAGTACTTC. The full variable domain, completed using reference TRBV19 and TRBJ2-4, is DGGITQSPKYLFRKEGQNVTLSCEQNLNHDAMYWYRQDPGQGLRLIYYSQIVNDFQKGDIAEGYSVSREKKESFPLTVTSAQKNPTAFYLCASSSGDGVQYFGAGTRLSVL.

This clonotype was seen a few times. In nucleotides, the CDR3 is TGTGCCACTTTGGACACCCAAGAGACCCAGTTCTTC. Protein sequence: CATLDTQETQFF. The rearrangement links TRBV15 to TRBJ2-1, with TRBD1 as a possible D gene (5 bases). Germline-derived CDR1 and CDR2 are LNHNV and YYDKDF (reference sequence). V was clipped by 9 bases and J by 13 bases, with 19 bases between them. This CDR3 contains 12 residues.

CDR3 residues: CASKRLGEGSSYEQYF. The CDR3 DNA is TGTGCCAGCAAGAGGTTGGGGGAGGGGAGCTCCTACGAGCAGTACTTC. The chain has TRBV25-1 and TRBJ2-7, with 7 bases fitting TRBD2. The CDR3 totals 16 residues. Per germline, CDR1 MGHDK and CDR2 SYGVNS. V lost 7 bases and J lost 0; bases outside the gene matches: 12.

This chain uses TRBV9 with TRBJ2-3; D might be TRBD1 or TRBD2, each matching 5 bases. CDR3 length: 15 amino acids. In germline, CDR1 is SGDLS, CDR2 YYNGEE. Trimming left V 6 bases short and J 0 bases short, with 14 bases between. The CDR3 here is CASNPWGYSTDTQYF. The CDR3 DNA follows: TGTGCCAGCAACCCTTGGGGGTACAGCACAGATACGCAGTATTTT.

This clonotype was recorded many times. The chain uses TRBV29-1 and TRBJ2-7, with a weak D call TRBD2 (5 bases). Germline V gives CDR1 SQVTM, CDR2 ANQGSEA. This CDR3 has 10 amino acids. Trimming removed 6 bases at V and 2 bases at J, with 5 bases between. CDR3 in DNA: TGCAGCGTCGGGGCCTACGAGCAGTACTTC. Its translation is CSVGAYEQYF.

The V call is TRBV20-1, the J call TRBJ2-7, with TRBD2 matching over 11 bases. Germline lookup yields CDR1 DFQATT and CDR2 SNEGSKA (reference sequence). The CDR3 has 17 residues. The V segment lost 5 bases and the J segment 3 bases; nucleotides outside the gene matches: 15. The CDR3 sequence: CSAALAGVLGVFYEQYF. The CDR3 DNA is TGCAGTGCTGCACTAGCGGGAGTTTTGGGTGTATTCTACGAGCAGTACTTC.

This clonotype showed up just a few times. The chain carries TRBV25-1 and TRBJ1-5; 10 nucleotides agree with TRBD1. Germline loops: CDR1 MGHDK, CDR2 SYGVNS. This CDR3 contains 15 residues. V gave up 4 bases and J gave up 5 bases; unmatched junction bases: 5. The chain's CDR3 is CASSVTGTGDQPQHF. The CDR3 coding sequence is TGTGCCAGCAGTGTTACCGGGACAGGGGATCAGCCCCAGCATTTT.

This clonotype has more than one count but fewer than ten. The chain couples TRBV5-1 to TRBJ2-2, with 13 bases aligning to TRBD2. Germline V gene data show CDR1 as SGHRS and CDR2 as YFSETQ. J lost 5 bases, V lost 3 bases, and 1 base had no gene match. The CDR3 runs 15 residues. The CDR3 loop is CASSWTSGRTGELFF. The CDR3 DNA sequence: TGCGCCAGCAGCTGGACTAGCGGGAGAACCGGGGAGCTGTTTTTT.

There are a few counts of this clonotype. This chain joins TRBV28 and TRBJ2-5; D possibly matches TRBD1 or TRBD2 (5 bases each). Germline lookup yields CDR1 MDHEN and CDR2 SYDVKM. The CDR3 consists of 20 residues. Trimming stripped 6 bases from V and 3 bases from J, with 32 bases between. DNA of the CDR3: TGTGCCAGCAGGCCTGACGACAAGGAGGCCCTTCCGGGGCAGGAAGAGACCCAGTACTTC. It translates to CASRPDDKEALPGQEETQYF.

This chain links TRBV5-1 with TRBJ2-3; either TRBD1 or TRBD2 may fit D (5 bases each). This CDR3 contains 15 residues. Trimming took off 4 bases at V and 4 bases at J, with 16 bases between the two ends. CDR1 and CDR2 from the germline V gene are SGHRS and YFSETQ. CDR3 nucleotides: TGCGCCAGCAGCCCCCTTGGGTGGGACGCAGATACGCAGTATTTT. This codes for CASSPLGWDADTQYF.

The CDR3 reads CASSQYKGYGEQYF. In DNA form, the CDR3 reads TGTGCCAGCAGCCAATACAAAGGGTATGGCGAGCAGTACTTC. This chain links TRBV3-1 with TRBJ2-7; D not certain. This CDR3 spans 14 amino acids. Germline CDR1 is LGHDT and CDR2 is YNNKEL (reference sequence). V was pared by 2 bases and J by 6 bases, with 14 bases between.

This chain uses TRBV6-5 with TRBJ1-5, with a tentative D call TRBD1 (5 bases). Germline V gene data show CDR1 as MNHEY and CDR2 as SVGAGI. V dropped 5 bases and J dropped 3 bases, with 11 bases sitting between them. This CDR3 comprises 14 residues. The CDR3 is CASSPDSYNQPQHF. CDR3 coding DNA: TGTGCCAGCAGTCCAGACAGCTACAATCAGCCCCAGCATTTT.

This clonotype was seen more than once but under ten times. The chain has TRBV5-1 and TRBJ2-3, with D perhaps matching TRBD1 (6 bases). V gave up 1 base and J gave up 3 bases, with 12 bases separating them. The CDR3 has 15 residues. The germline gives CDR1 SGHRS, CDR2 YFSETQ. CDR3 residues: CASSLRTALTDTQYF. In DNA form, the CDR3 reads TGCGCCAGCAGCTTGAGGACAGCTTTGACAGATACGCAGTATTTT.

V is TRBV24-1 and J is TRBJ2-3; perhaps TRBD1 as D (5 bases). This CDR3 comprises 15 residues. Between the trimmed V and J ends, which lost 5 bases and 3 bases, there was a span of 14 bases. The germline V gene encodes CDR1 KGHDR and CDR2 SFDVKD. The CDR3 coding sequence is TGTGCCACCAGTGTGGCCAGGGAATCGACAGATACGCAGTATTTT. This codes for CATSVARESTDTQYF.